These 21 T cell receptor beta chains were all obtained from the same sample, sequenced in a study of shared clonotypes between healthy human individuals. The table came from immunoSEQ multiplex PCR; TCRdb's copy has only in-frame clones and leaves some out. The sample yields approximately 2.1 million clones, more than 85% seen once. Sequenced input: naive CD4+ T cells from PBMCs. Subset indicated: CD45RA+ positively selected. The receptors were gathered from a man between 18 and 29 years old in good health. Some clones in this sample may be carry-over from other donors' samples.

This chain links TRBV21-1 with TRBJ1-1; TRBD1 reflects the table's D call only, with no check against the DNA. TRBV21-1 represents a pseudogene. CDR3 length: 14 residues. CDR3 loop: CASRPASGQAEAFF. The CDR3 nucleotides are TGTGCCAGCAGACCAGCATCGGGACAGGCTGAAGCTTTCTTT.

The V and J genes are TRBV2 and TRBJ2-7; 8 nucleotides align to TRBD2. Germline trimming cut 5 bases from V and 2 bases from J; bases unmatched to any gene: 11. The CDR3 consists of 16 residues. CDR1 and CDR2 from the germline V gene are SNHLY and FYNNEI. CDR3 sequence: CASSNGAGVTPYEQYF. The CDR3 nucleotides read TGTGCCAGCAGTAACGGAGCGGGAGTCACCCCCTACGAGCAGTACTTC.

The chain recombines TRBV5-4 with TRBJ2-5; 10 bases map to TRBD2. This CDR3 spans 16 amino acids. Germline V gene data show CDR1 as SGHNT and CDR2 as YYREEE (reference sequence). With V trimmed by 4 bases and J by 1 base, 7 bases remained unmatched. The CDR3 DNA sequence: TGTGCCAGCAGCAACCCTAGCGGGAGTGGCCAAGAGACCCAGTACTTC. Amino acids: CASSNPSGSGQETQYF.

This clone was counted once. This chain links TRBV7-2 with TRBJ2-7; 10 bases match TRBD1. CDR1 is SGHTA, CDR2 FQGNSA, per germline. The CDR3 loop spans 16 amino acids. V shed 1 base and J 4 bases; nucleotides not matched to a gene: 7. CDR3 DNA sequence: TGTGCCAGCAGCTTAGGTATCGGGACAGGGGAGTACGAGCAGTACTTC. This encodes CASSLGIGTGEYEQYF.

The rearrangement links TRBV10-3 to TRBJ2-7, with D possibly TRBD1 on 5 matching bases. Trimming shortened V by 11 bases and J by 0 bases, and 11 bases separated the two germline ends. Per the germline V gene, CDR1 is ENHRY and CDR2 is SYGVKD. The CDR3 has 12 residues. CDR3 sequence (DNA): TGTGCCGCCGAGACAGACTCCTACGAGCAGTACTTC. This encodes CAAETDSYEQYF.

V is TRBV18 and J is TRBJ2-2, with 10 bases aligning to TRBD1. There are 17 residues in the CDR3. The V gene's germline CDR1 is KGHSH and CDR2 LQKENI. The J segment lost 7 bases and the V segment lost 6 bases, leaving 14 bases of the junction unmatched. CDR3 in amino acids: CASSPTGTGAMIGELFF. The CDR3 region has the DNA TGTGCCAGCTCTCCGACTGGGACAGGGGCAATGATCGGGGAGCTGTTTTTT.

This chain links TRBV25-1 with TRBJ2-3; D is unresolved. This CDR3 comprises 15 residues. The V gene lost 3 bases and the J gene lost 3 bases, with 13 bases spanning the gap. Germline V gene sequence: CDR1 MGHDK, CDR2 SYGVNS. CDR3 region: CASSDWSSGTDTQYF. The CDR3 DNA reads as TGTGCCAGCAGTGATTGGTCTAGTGGGACAGATACGCAGTATTTT.

The CDR3 DNA reads TGTGCCAGCAGCTTACCGGGAGAGGCAGATACGCAGTATTTT. It encodes CASSLPGEADTQYF. The V gene is TRBV11-3, the J gene TRBJ2-3, with D possibly TRBD2 on 6 matching bases. V was clipped by 2 bases and J by 4 bases, with 10 bases between them. Germline CDR1 and CDR2: SGHNT and YENEEA. The CDR3 is 14 residues long.

The chain is built from TRBV6-5 and TRBJ2-7; D remains ambiguous. The V and J ends lost 0 bases and 2 bases respectively, with 11 bases between them. The CDR3 sequence is 15 residues long. Germline assignment: CDR1 MNHEY and CDR2 SVGAGI. The DNA of the CDR3 is TGTGCCAGCAGTTACTCCCAGGCTTACCCCTACGAGCAGTACTTC. It encodes CASSYSQAYPYEQYF.

Concerning this clone itself: The same CDR3 arises from other DNA sequences in this sample as well. V and J are TRBV28 and TRBJ1-2; D is unresolved. Germline CDR1 reads MDHEN; CDR2 reads SYDVKM. V was cut by 6 bases and J by 2 bases, with 10 bases left in between. The CDR3 sequence is 13 residues long. This CDR3 is CASRPTANYGYTF. DNA of the CDR3: TGTGCCAGCAGGCCTACAGCGAACTATGGCTACACCTTC.

Concerning this clone: Other nucleotide sequences in the sample specify the same CDR3. CDR3 protein: CASSPSGKSSYEQYF. CDR3 DNA sequence: TGTGCCAGCTCACCTAGCGGGAAAAGCTCCTACGAGCAGTACTTC. V is TRBV18 and J is TRBJ2-7; 8 bases agree with TRBD2. CDR3 length: 15 residues. With 3 bases clipped from V and 0 bases from J, the junction kept 4 bases outside the gene matches. Germline CDR1 and CDR2: KGHSH and LQKENI. Variable domain in full (rest from reference TRBV18 and TRBJ2-7): NAGVMQNPRHLVRRRGQEARLRCSPMKGHSHVYWYRQLPEEGLKFMVYLQKENIIDESGMPKERFSAEFPKEGPSILRIQQVVRGDSAAYFCASSPSGKSSYEQYFGPGTRLTVT.

CDR3 amino acids: CASSSLTISGASAYEQYF. The CDR3 region has the DNA TGTGCCAGCAGCTCCCTCACCATTAGCGGGGCGTCTGCCTACGAGCAGTACTTC. This chain uses TRBV7-8 with TRBJ2-7, with 8 bases identical to TRBD2. This CDR3 spans 18 amino acids. Trimming removed 4 bases from V and 2 bases from J; junction bases left unmatched: 16. CDR1 and CDR2 (germline): SGHVS, FQNEAQ.

The chain couples TRBV28 to TRBJ2-1; 7 bases map to TRBD2. Germline CDR1 and CDR2: MDHEN and SYDVKM. This CDR3 is 14 amino acids long. V trimming: 8 bases; J trimming: 7 bases; junction bases outside the gene matches: 11. In DNA, the CDR3 is TGTGCCAGCCGTAGGTCCAGCGGGGAAAATGAGCAGTTCTTC. It encodes CASRRSSGENEQFF. Complete variable domain (other parts from reference TRBV28 and TRBJ2-1): DVKVTQSSRYLVKRTGEKVFLECVQDMDHENMFWYRQDPGLGLRLIYFSYDVKMKEKGDIPEGYSVSREKKERFSLILESASTNQTSMYLCASRRSSGENEQFFGPGTRLTVL.

The genes are TRBV15 and TRBJ2-4; TRBD1 matches 9 bases. The V and J ends lost 1 base and 3 bases, in that order; junction bases with no gene match: 13. Per the germline V gene, CDR1 is LNHNV and CDR2 is YYDKDF (reference sequence). The CDR3 length is 19 residues. In DNA form, the CDR3 reads TGTGCCACCAGCAGAGGTTCCTACTCACAGGGGGCGGACAAAAACATTCAGTACTTC. This encodes CATSRGSYSQGADKNIQYF.

The rearrangement links TRBV7-9 to TRBJ2-5; D is unresolved. There are 15 residues in the CDR3. V dropped 0 bases and J dropped 3 bases, with 11 bases sitting between them. Germline V lookup: CDR1 SEHNR, CDR2 FQNEAQ (reference sequence). CDR3 region: CASSLAVAGKETQYF. For the CDR3, the DNA is TGTGCCAGCAGCTTAGCGGTGGCTGGCAAAGAGACCCAGTACTTC.

The chain links TRBV7-2 to TRBJ2-7, with D perhaps TRBD1 or TRBD2 (7 bases each). The germline V and J ends were trimmed by 2 bases and 0 bases, with 20 bases remaining between them. CDR3 length equals 18 residues. Germline V CDR1 and CDR2: SGHTA, FQGNSA. The CDR3 sequence is CASSLFPRGGSRSYEQYF. The CDR3 coding sequence is TGTGCCAGCAGCTTATTCCCCAGGGGGGGGTCTCGCTCCTACGAGCAGTACTTC.

This clone was recorded only once. Additional DNA sequences in this sample encode the identical CDR3. The chain joins TRBV9 to TRBJ2-1; tentatively, D is TRBD2 (5 bases). The CDR3 runs to 15 residues. The V and J ends lost 0 bases and 2 bases respectively, with 9 bases between them. CDR1 is SGDLS and CDR2 is YYNGEE in the germline V gene. CDR3 sequence: CASSVASGTYNEQFF. DNA of the CDR3: TGTGCCAGCAGCGTAGCCTCCGGGACCTACAATGAGCAGTTCTTC.

The rearrangement links TRBV27 to TRBJ1-4; 7 nucleotides align to TRBD1. The germline gives CDR1 MNHEY, CDR2 SMNVEV (reference sequence). This CDR3 comprises 16 residues. V shed 5 bases and J 8 bases; nucleotides not matched to a gene: 14. The CDR3 DNA is TGTGCCAGCAGTCCGACAGGACAGGACACAAAGGAAAAACTGTTTTTT. Its protein product is CASSPTGQDTKEKLFF.

The rearrangement links TRBV6-1 to TRBJ1-2; 7 bases are shared with TRBD1. CDR3 size: 15 residues. Germline lookup yields CDR1 MNHNS and CDR2 SASEGT. The V segment lost 4 bases and the J segment 3 bases; nucleotides outside the gene matches: 8. The CDR3 is CASSVQGFRDYGYTF. The CDR3 nucleotides read TGTGCCAGCAGTGTACAGGGGTTTCGGGACTATGGCTACACCTTC.

The chain employs TRBV5-5 and TRBJ1-1; no firm D call. This CDR3 is 13 amino acids long. V was clipped by 2 bases and J by 1 base, with 6 bases between them. In germline, CDR1 is SGHKS, CDR2 YYEKEE (reference sequence). As DNA, the CDR3 is TGTGCCAGCAGCTTCCAATCGAACACTGAAGCTTTCTTT. Amino acid sequence: CASSFQSNTEAFF.

V usage is TRBV5-1 and J usage is TRBJ2-7, with D unclear. CDR1 is SGHRS, CDR2 YFSETQ, per germline. The CDR3 spans 15 residues. Trimming shortened V by 4 bases and J by 3 bases, and 17 bases separated the two germline ends. CDR3 sequence (DNA): TGCGCCAGCAGCCCTTGGGGTAGTACTGACTACGAGCAGTACTTC. It is translated as CASSPWGSTDYEQYF.